These 19 T cell receptor beta chains came from one sample sequenced in a study of metastatic and nonmetastatic thyroid tumors. TCRdb reanalyzed the PCR reads via MiXCR. There are roughly 63,000 clones in the sample; around 15% occur only once, and roughly a tenth lies in the top ten. Nobody among the patients had been given any treatment before thyroid surgery. The specimen was blood. These receptors were obtained from a male donor with papillary thyroid cancer or a benign thyroid nodule (not recorded which). Some clones in this sample may be carry-over from other donors' samples.

This clone was observed many times. In the same sample, other DNA sequences code for this CDR3. The rearrangement uses TRBV5-1 and TRBJ2-2; no reliable D call. V lost 0 bases, J lost 8 bases, and 5 bases lay in between. The CDR3 runs 12 residues. Germline V CDR1 and CDR2: SGHRS, YFSETQ. CDR3 sequence: CASSLVRGELFF. The CDR3 DNA follows: TGCGCCAGCAGCTTGGTTCGAGGGGAGCTGTTTTTT.

J is TRBJ2-3 and V is TRBV5-6; 10 positions agree with TRBD2. The V gene end was trimmed by 0 bases and the J gene end by 7 bases; junction bases not matched to a gene: 8. The CDR3 sequence is 16 residues long. From germline, CDR1 is SGHDT and CDR2 YYEEEE. In DNA form, the CDR3 reads TGTGCCAGCAGCTTGGGACATAGCGGGGGGATCAATACGCAGTATTTT. Protein: CASSLGHSGGINTQYF.

In its sample, this clone was seen many times. The identical CDR3 is also encoded by other nucleotide sequences in the sample. The V gene is TRBV5-6, the J gene TRBJ2-6; TRBD1 agrees at 9 bases. CDR1 and CDR2 from the germline V gene are SGHDT and YYEEEE. After removal of 4 bases from V and 0 bases from J, the junction contained 8 bases not matched to a gene. CDR3 length: 18 amino acids. The CDR3 reads CASSNPTGGISGANVLTF. DNA of the CDR3: TGTGCCAGCAGCAATCCTACAGGGGGCATCTCTGGGGCCAACGTCCTGACTTTC.

This clone was seen a handful of times. The chain uses TRBV6-1 and TRBJ2-7; maybe TRBD2 (5 bases). Germline V gene sequence: CDR1 MNHNS, CDR2 SASEGT. The CDR3 covers 15 residues. The germline V and J ends were trimmed by 2 bases and 7 bases, with 18 bases remaining between them. The CDR3 DNA is TGTGCCAGCAGTGAACGGGGAGCTTTCCCTTGGGAGCAGTACTTC. Amino acids: CASSERGAFPWEQYF.

The chain has TRBV29-1 and TRBJ2-3, with 7 bases aligning to TRBD1. Germline CDR1 and CDR2: SQVTM and ANQGSEA. This CDR3 comprises 17 residues. Trimming at V came to 2 bases and at J to 0 bases, leaving 11 bases not matched to a gene. CDR3 in DNA: TGCAGCGTTGAATACGGGGACAGATCTACTAGCACAGATACGCAGTATTTT. This gives the protein CSVEYGDRSTSTDTQYF.

In this sample, this clone turned up many times. The rearrangement uses TRBV30 and TRBJ1-2; maybe TRBD1 (5 bases). There are 11 residues in the CDR3. Deletions cut 4 bases from V and 8 bases from J, with 11 bases between. Per the germline V gene, CDR1 is GTSNPN and CDR2 is SVGIG (reference sequence). CDR3 sequence: CAWTVGGGYTF. The CDR3 DNA reads TGTGCCTGGACAGTCGGGGGAGGCTACACCTTC.

This clone occurred many times. The rearrangement uses TRBV5-4 and TRBJ1-1, with D unresolved. The germline V and J ends were trimmed by 3 bases and 4 bases, with 10 bases remaining between them. Germline loops: CDR1 SGHNT, CDR2 YYREEE (reference sequence). The CDR3 is 13 residues long. CDR3 protein: CASSSPWGTEAFF. The CDR3 DNA sequence: TGTGCCAGCAGCTCGCCCTGGGGCACTGAAGCTTTCTTT.

In this sample, this clone turned up many times. The CDR3 region has the DNA TGTGCCAGCAGCCTCCCCAGGGCTGGCGGCTACACCTTC. Protein product: CASSLPRAGGYTF. V is TRBV11-2 and J is TRBJ1-2, with a possible D match to TRBD1 (5 bases). CDR1 SGHAT and CDR2 FQNNGV come from the germline V gene. V lost 5 bases, J lost 8 bases, and 15 bases lay in between. The CDR3 loop spans 13 amino acids.

Only a few counts were recorded for this clone. Given the absence of the conserved phenylalanine or tryptophan at the CDR3 end, a read error is likely. Because the CDR3's place on the DNA is in doubt, the DNA is left out and the CDR3 is given as listed by TCRdb. V and J are TRBV7-9 and TRBJ1-4; TRBD1 is the table's D call and was not checked against the DNA. The V gene's germline CDR1 is SEHNR and CDR2 FQNEAQ (reference sequence). The CDR3 adds up to 9 amino acids, both ends counted. CDR3 amino acids: CASSLEGRE.

The rearrangement uses TRBV20-1 and TRBJ1-4, with no clear D. This CDR3 has 14 residues. V was trimmed by 6 bases and J by 5 bases, leaving 16 bases between them. Germline V gene sequence: CDR1 DFQATT, CDR2 SNEGSKA (reference sequence). DNA for the CDR3: TGCAGTGCCACCCCGTTAGATCGGAATGAAAAACTGTTTTTT. It is translated as CSATPLDRNEKLFF.

Points on this clone: Its ends do not fully match the called genes, so a read error is possible. The gene calls are TRBV12-3 or TRBV12-4 and TRBJ2-2; 9 bases are a match to TRBD1. CDR3 length: 16 amino acids. The CDR3 DNA follows: TGTGCCAGCAGTCCCGGGACAGGGAGGAACACCGTGGAGCTTTTTTTT. This sequence encodes CASSPGTGRNTVELFF.

Concerning this clone: One end of the junction varies from germline; a read error may be responsible. This chain uses TRBV11-2 with TRBJ2-2; 12 bases are shared with TRBD2. Germline V gives CDR1 SGHAT, CDR2 FQNNGV. The CDR3 runs 18 residues. This CDR3 is CASSLSSGRGANTGELFF. CDR3 DNA sequence: TGTGCCAGCAGCTTATCTAGCGGGAGGGGCGCGAACACCGGGGAGCTTTTTTTT.

In regard to this clone: This may be a read error: a much more frequent sequence differs by one nucleotide. This rearrangement joins TRBV5-4 to TRBJ1-2, with 8 bases that match TRBD1. V lost 1 base to trimming and J lost 5 bases; unmatched junction nucleotides: 13. The V gene's germline CDR1 is SGHNT and CDR2 YYREEE (reference sequence). The CDR3 has 17 amino acids. In nucleotides, the CDR3 is TGTGCCAGCAGCTTGTCTACCCGACAGGGGCCTCAGTATGGCTACACCTTC. This codes for CASSLSTRQGPQYGYTF.

Turning to this clone: Being one base from a much bigger clone, this may be a read error. Other DNA sequences within the sample encode an identical CDR3. The V gene is TRBV5-6, the J gene TRBJ1-6; the D gene is possibly TRBD1 (6 bases). Germline V gene lookup returns CDR1 SGHDT and CDR2 YYEEEE. The CDR3 contains 12 residues. Trimming shortened V by 5 bases and J by 10 bases, and 10 bases separated the two germline ends. CDR3 sequence: CASRQGRSPLHF. CDR3 coding DNA: TGTGCCAGCAGACAGGGACGCTCACCCCTCCACTTT.

The sample holds many counts of this clone. CDR3 sequence: CATSSFRGSTDTQYF. For the CDR3, the DNA is TGTGCCACCAGCAGTTTTCGGGGCAGCACAGATACGCAGTATTTT. The chain employs TRBV15 and TRBJ2-3, with D tentatively TRBD1 or TRBD2 (5 bases each). CDR3 length equals 15 residues. Per germline, CDR1 LNHNV and CDR2 YYDKDF (reference sequence). Trimming removed 3 bases from V and 0 bases from J, with 10 bases in between.

By its share, this clone is medium-sized. Other nucleotide sequences from this sample produce the same CDR3. This rearrangement joins TRBV6-1 to TRBJ1-2; D not resolved. Trimming pared 6 bases from V and 6 bases from J, leaving 8 bases between. This CDR3 spans 11 amino acids. CDR1 is MNHNS and CDR2 is SASEGT in the germline V gene. In DNA, the CDR3 is TGTGCCAGCAGCCAAAAGGATGGCTACACCTTC. Translation: CASSQKDGYTF.

This clone was counted at least ten times. The CDR3 bases are TGTGCCAGCAGCCCCGGGACAGCAAGCTACAATGAGCAGTTCTTC. Residues: CASSPGTASYNEQFF. This sequence joins TRBV11-3 and TRBJ2-1; 7 bases are shared with TRBD1. V was clipped by 5 bases and J by 3 bases; unmatched bases: 7. The CDR3 has 15 residues. Looked up from germline, CDR1 is SGHNT and CDR2 is YENEEA.

A few counts support this clone. The rearrangement uses TRBV6-5 and TRBJ2-3, with D tentatively TRBD1 or TRBD2 (6 bases each). The V gene's germline CDR1 is MNHEY and CDR2 SVGAGI. Trimming stripped 7 bases from V and 1 base from J, with 15 bases between. The CDR3 is 15 residues long. CDR3 DNA: TGTGCCAGCATTATCGGGGGCGTAGGCACAGATACGCAGTATTTT. Protein: CASIIGGVGTDTQYF.

The V call is TRBV11-2, the J call TRBJ2-1, with 8 bases that match TRBD2. The V gene end was trimmed by 5 bases and the J gene end by 7 bases; junction bases not matched to a gene: 10. Per germline, CDR1 SGHAT and CDR2 FQNNGV. This CDR3 contains 15 residues. This CDR3 is CASSRASGRSNEQFF. The CDR3 region has the DNA TGTGCCAGCAGCCGGGCGAGCGGGAGATCGAATGAGCAGTTCTTC.